A single sample gave rise to the 23 T cell receptor beta chains below, sequenced in a study of CD8 T cells in Susac syndrome. The RNA, roughly 0.45 to 1 ug, was put through reverse transcription using random hexamers. MiXCR, run by TCRdb on the immunoSEQ multiplex PCR reads, gives a single entry per CDR3 protein. Of approximately 77,000 distinct CDR3 sequences in the sample, about 92% are singletons; the top ten hold approximately 0.52%. Source material: CD4+ T cells from PBMCs. These receptors were obtained from a human donor with Susac syndrome.

The rearrangement uses TRBV28 and TRBJ2-1; D possibly corresponds to TRBD2 (5 bases). V was shortened by 2 bases and J by 6 bases, with 23 bases between the two germline ends. Germline V gives CDR1 MDHEN, CDR2 SYDVKM. The CDR3 spans 18 residues. The CDR3 protein is CASSLPVPAVRTSNEQFF. Written as DNA, the CDR3 is TGTGCCAGCAGTTTACCCGTACCAGCGGTAAGAACTAGCAATGAGCAGTTCTTC.

V is TRBV4-2 and J is TRBJ2-5; D gene ambiguous. The V and J ends lost 1 base and 4 bases respectively, with 13 bases between them. CDR1 is LGHNA and CDR2 is YNFKEQ in the germline V gene. The CDR3 loop spans 15 amino acids. In nucleotides, the CDR3 is TGTGCCAGCAGCCAAGGTCGGGCCGGTCGAGAGACCCAGTACTTC. It specifies CASSQGRAGRETQYF.

For the CDR3, the DNA is TGCAGTGCTTTCGACACGGTTGGGGGGCAAGAGACCCAGTACTTC. Translating gives CSAFDTVGGQETQYF. The chain links TRBV20-1 to TRBJ2-5, with D possibly matching TRBD2 (6 bases). The V and J ends lost 5 bases and 2 bases respectively, with 18 bases between them. Germline-derived CDR1 and CDR2 are DFQATT and SNEGSKA (reference sequence). The CDR3 loop spans 15 amino acids.

Only a few counts were recorded for this clonotype. The rearrangement links TRBV7-6 to TRBJ2-1; D gene unclear. CDR1 SGHVS and CDR2 FNYEAQ come from the germline V gene. CDR3 length: 13 residues. Between the trimmed V and J ends, which lost 2 bases and 8 bases, there was a span of 10 bases. The chain's CDR3 is CASSLFVLDEQFF. DNA of the CDR3: TGTGCCAGCAGCTTATTTGTGCTGGATGAGCAGTTCTTC.

Written as DNA, the CDR3 is TGTGCCAGCAGCGCCTCAGGGTCTGGGGCCAACGTCCTGACTTTC. It is translated as CASSASGSGANVLTF. This chain links TRBV2 with TRBJ2-6, with D possibly TRBD1 on 5 matching bases. The CDR3 covers 15 residues. Trimming took off 6 bases at V and 1 base at J, with 10 bases between the two ends. The germline gives CDR1 SNHLY, CDR2 FYNNEI.

The rearrangement uses TRBV24-1 and TRBJ2-1, with TRBD2 matching 11 bases. CDR3 length: 17 amino acids. Germline loops: CDR1 KGHDR, CDR2 SFDVKD. The ends lost 4 bases at V and 4 bases at J; junction bases unmatched: 8. The CDR3 sequence: CATSDRFGTSGYNEQFF. CDR3 bases: TGTGCCACCAGTGACCGTTTCGGGACTAGCGGATACAATGAGCAGTTCTTC.

The rearrangement uses TRBV4-2 and TRBJ2-4; 7 nucleotides line up with TRBD2. This CDR3 contains 15 residues. V trimming: 1 base; J trimming: 7 bases; junction bases outside the gene matches: 7. In germline, CDR1 is LGHNA, CDR2 YNFKEQ. The CDR3 DNA follows: TGTGCCAGCAGCCAAGTGTTTGGGCGGGAGAACATTCAGTACTTC. Amino acids: CASSQVFGRENIQYF.

The chain has TRBV12-3 or TRBV12-4 and TRBJ1-1; D call uncertain. The CDR3 sequence is 11 residues long. Deletions cut 3 bases from V and 3 bases from J, with 2 bases between. The CDR3 nucleotides are TGTGCCAGCAGTTTTGACACTGAAGCTTTCTTT. Its protein product is CASSFDTEAFF.

This clonotype has a single count. The chain carries TRBV21-1 and TRBJ2-6. TRBV21-1 is a known pseudogene. The CDR3 is made up of 17 amino acids. The CDR3 nucleotides are TGTGCCAGCAGCAAACATTCAGCGTTCTCAGGGGCCAACGTCCTGACTTTC. This translates into CASSKHSAFSGANVLTF.

This clonotype was observed once. This chain joins TRBV28 and TRBJ1-2, with 7 positions matching TRBD1. CDR1 and CDR2 (germline): MDHEN, SYDVKM. This CDR3 is built from 18 residues. After removal of 4 bases from V and 5 bases from J, the junction contained 19 bases not matched to a gene. CDR3 sequence (DNA): TGTGCCAGCAGTTCCACCGGACAGGCGGCGCAGCTTTCTTATGGCTACACCTTC. Translation: CASSSTGQAAQLSYGYTF.

The rearrangement uses TRBV14 and TRBJ1-2; possibly TRBD1 for D (5 bases). The CDR3 loop spans 15 amino acids. The V gene lost 1 base and the J gene lost 2 bases, with 11 bases spanning the gap. Germline lookup yields CDR1 SGHDN and CDR2 FVKESK. CDR3 sequence reads: CASSQVQGTNYGYTF. The CDR3 coding sequence is TGTGCCAGCAGCCAAGTCCAGGGAACCAACTATGGCTACACCTTC.

The genes are TRBV7-2 and TRBJ2-7; 12 bases match TRBD2. Unmatched junction bases numbered 4, after V lost 7 bases and J lost 3 bases. The CDR3 has 14 amino acids. Looked up from germline, CDR1 is SGHTA and CDR2 is FQGNSA. CDR3 loop: CASKLAGGGYEQYF. For the CDR3, the DNA is TGTGCCAGCAAACTAGCGGGGGGCGGCTACGAGCAGTACTTC.

This chain joins TRBV12-3 or TRBV12-4 and TRBJ1-1, with a weak D call TRBD1 (5 bases). The CDR3 is made up of 10 amino acids. V was cut by 5 bases and J by 8 bases, with 6 bases left in between. The CDR3 loop is CASSPGEAFF. Here the CDR3 DNA reads TGTGCCAGCAGTCCAGGGGAAGCTTTCTTT.

The chain has TRBV14 and TRBJ2-1; D tentatively fits TRBD1 or TRBD2 (6 bases each). The germline V gene has CDR1 SGHDN and CDR2 FVKESK. With 4 bases removed from V and 12 bases from J, the gap between germline ends came to 13 bases. The CDR3 covers 12 residues. CDR3 amino acids: CASSPGAERQFF. The CDR3 DNA reads TGTGCCAGCAGCCCGGGGGCGGAGAGGCAGTTCTTC.

V gene TRBV23-1 combines with J gene TRBJ2-7, with 13 bases matching TRBD2. TRBV23-1 is marked as an open reading frame, function uncertain. The CDR3 consists of 17 residues. The ends lost 0 bases at V and 2 bases at J; junction bases unmatched: 4. The DNA for the CDR3 is TGCGCCAGCAGTCAATCCCGACTAGCGGGAGGCCCCTACGAGCAGTACTTC. This encodes CASSQSRLAGGPYEQYF.

The chain joins TRBV19 to TRBJ1-4; D call uncertain. V shed 3 bases and J shed 6 bases, with 2 bases lying between them. The germline V gene has CDR1 LNHDA and CDR2 SQIVND (reference sequence). This CDR3 is 11 amino acids long. The CDR3 DNA reads as TGTGCCAGTAGTATGTATGAAAAACTGTTTTTT. Protein sequence: CASSMYEKLFF.

The chain combines TRBV11-2 with TRBJ2-6; D is ambiguous. The CDR3 covers 16 residues. The germline V and J ends were trimmed by 1 base and 2 bases, with 9 bases remaining between them. Germline V lookup: CDR1 SGHAT, CDR2 FQNNGV. CDR3 coding DNA: TGTGCCAGCAGCTTAGGTGCACATCCTGGGGCCAACGTCCTGACTTTC. It codes for CASSLGAHPGANVLTF.

This clonotype has just a few counts. The rearrangement joins TRBV7-2 to TRBJ2-5; D is ambiguous. Trimming stripped 3 bases from V and 9 bases from J, with 8 bases between. Germline V CDR1 and CDR2: SGHTA, FQGNSA. The CDR3 has 11 residues. The CDR3 reads CASSFQAAQYF. In DNA form, the CDR3 reads TGTGCCAGCAGCTTCCAGGCGGCCCAGTACTTC.

The rearrangement uses TRBV5-6 and TRBJ2-7; no firm D call. This CDR3 comprises 15 residues. V shed 3 bases and J shed 0 bases, with 13 bases lying between them. CDR1 and CDR2 from the germline V gene are SGHDT and YYEEEE. CDR3 loop: CASSSIDSDSYEQYF. The DNA for the CDR3 is TGTGCCAGCAGCTCGATTGACTCTGACTCCTACGAGCAGTACTTC.

CDR3: CASEKASSGNTIYF. In DNA, the CDR3 is TGTGCCAGCGAAAAAGCCAGCTCTGGAAACACCATATATTTT. This chain connects TRBV2 to TRBJ1-3; D is ambiguous. This CDR3 region has 14 residues. CDR1 is SNHLY and CDR2 is FYNNEI in the germline V gene. Trimming pared 8 bases from V and 0 bases from J, leaving 11 bases between.

The chain joins TRBV6-1 to TRBJ2-5; 10 bases match TRBD2. The trim removed 6 bases at V and 0 bases at J, leaving 13 bases unmatched. Germline loops: CDR1 MNHNS, CDR2 SASEGT. This CDR3 spans 18 amino acids. The CDR3 sequence is CASRAPSGSRNYQETQYF. The CDR3 coding sequence is TGTGCCAGCAGGGCCCCTAGCGGGAGTAGGAATTACCAAGAGACCCAGTACTTC.

The rearrangement links TRBV5-1 to TRBJ1-2, with 7 bases fitting TRBD1. Trimming at V came to 3 bases and at J to 6 bases, leaving 8 bases not matched to a gene. The CDR3 loop spans 14 amino acids. CDR1 and CDR2 (germline): SGHRS, YFSETQ. The CDR3 coding sequence is TGCGCCAGCAGCTGGAGGACAGGCTCCGATGGCTACACCTTC. Translating gives CASSWRTGSDGYTF.

This clonotype was seen a single time. The chain has TRBV5-6 and TRBJ1-5; TRBD1 is a possible D gene (5 bases). CDR3 length equals 16 residues. The V end lost 2 bases, the J end lost 2 bases, and 14 bases lay between the germline ends. The V gene's germline CDR1 is SGHDT and CDR2 YYEEEE. CDR3 in amino acids: CASSFGGALGNQPQHF. The CDR3 DNA sequence: TGTGCCAGCAGCTTTGGAGGGGCTTTAGGCAATCAGCCCCAGCATTTT.